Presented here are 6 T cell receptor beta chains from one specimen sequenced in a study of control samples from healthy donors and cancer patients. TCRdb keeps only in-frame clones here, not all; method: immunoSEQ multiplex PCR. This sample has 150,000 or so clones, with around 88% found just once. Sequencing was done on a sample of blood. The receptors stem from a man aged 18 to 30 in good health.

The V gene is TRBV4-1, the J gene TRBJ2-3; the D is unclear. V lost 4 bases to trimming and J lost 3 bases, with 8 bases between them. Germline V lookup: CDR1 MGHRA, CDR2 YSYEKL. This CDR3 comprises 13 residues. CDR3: CASSPDPTDTQYF. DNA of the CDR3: TGCGCCAGCAGCCCCGACCCTACAGATACGCAGTATTTT.

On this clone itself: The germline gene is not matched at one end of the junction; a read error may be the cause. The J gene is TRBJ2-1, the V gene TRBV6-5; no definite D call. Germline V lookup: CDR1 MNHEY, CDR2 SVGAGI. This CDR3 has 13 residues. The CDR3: CASSYTSSNEQFF. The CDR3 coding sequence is TGTGCCAGCAGTTATACTTCCTCCAATGAGCAGTTCTTC.

As DNA, the CDR3 is TGTGCCAGCAGCTTTTGGGGCCAGGGTGGGGAGCTGTTTTTT. Protein: CASSFWGQGGELFF. The rearrangement uses TRBV11-2 and TRBJ2-2, with a weak D call TRBD1 (5 bases). The CDR3 length is 14 residues. Looked up from germline, CDR1 is SGHAT and CDR2 is FQNNGV. Trimming took 3 bases from V and 8 from J, leaving 13 bases between them.

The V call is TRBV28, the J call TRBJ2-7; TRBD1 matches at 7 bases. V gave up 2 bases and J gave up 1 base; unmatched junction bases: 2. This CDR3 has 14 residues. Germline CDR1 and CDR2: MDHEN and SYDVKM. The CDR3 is CASSLMDRSYEQYF. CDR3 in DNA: TGTGCCAGCAGTTTAATGGACAGGTCCTACGAGCAGTACTTC.

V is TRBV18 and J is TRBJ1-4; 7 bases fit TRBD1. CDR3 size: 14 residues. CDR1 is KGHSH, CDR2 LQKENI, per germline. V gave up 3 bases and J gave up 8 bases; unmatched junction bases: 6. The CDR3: CASSPFQGEEKLFF. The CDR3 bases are TGTGCCAGCTCACCTTTCCAGGGGGAGGAAAAACTGTTTTTT.

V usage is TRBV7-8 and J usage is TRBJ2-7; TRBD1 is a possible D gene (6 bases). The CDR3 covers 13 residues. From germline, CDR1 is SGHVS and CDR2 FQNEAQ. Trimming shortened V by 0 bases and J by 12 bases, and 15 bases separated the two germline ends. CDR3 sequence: CASSLASPGAGYF. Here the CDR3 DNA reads TGTGCCAGCAGCTTAGCGTCCCCAGGGGCGGGGTACTTC. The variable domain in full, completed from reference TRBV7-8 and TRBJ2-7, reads GAGVSQSPRYKVAKRGQDVALRCDPISGHVSLFWYQQALGQGPEFLTYFQNEAQLDKSGLPSDRFFAERPEGSVSTLKIQRTQQEDSAVYLCASSLASPGAGYFGPGTRLTVT.